The 32 T cell receptor beta chains in this list originate from one sample, sequenced in a study of blood T cell repertoires in COVID-19. Here immunoSEQ multiplex PCR was the method, and the copy in TCRdb shows in-frame clones only, minus some. The sample records around 60,000 clones, approximately 88% being singletons. Sequencing was done on a sample of peripheral blood. The receptors come from a human donor in a cohort sampled during active COVID-19.

The chain recombines TRBV28 with TRBJ1-2; TRBD1 is a possible D gene (6 bases). Trimming took 5 bases from V and 6 from J, leaving 19 bases between them. Germline loops: CDR1 MDHEN, CDR2 SYDVKM. The CDR3 covers 15 residues. The CDR3 sequence is CASSLPGGPEDGYTF. In DNA, the CDR3 is TGTGCCAGCAGTCTCCCGGGGGGGCCCGAAGATGGCTACACCTTC.

V gene TRBV7-8 combines with J gene TRBJ2-7, with 7 bases fitting TRBD1. The V gene end was trimmed by 4 bases and the J gene end by 4 bases; junction bases not matched to a gene: 1. There are 12 residues in the CDR3. From germline, CDR1 is SGHVS and CDR2 FQNEAQ. The CDR3 bases are TGTGCCAGCAGCTCCAGGGGGTACGAGCAGTACTTC. Translating gives CASSSRGYEQYF. The whole variable domain, remainder taken from reference TRBV7-8 and TRBJ2-7, is GAGVSQSPRYKVAKRGQDVALRCDPISGHVSLFWYQQALGQGPEFLTYFQNEAQLDKSGLPSDRFFAERPEGSVSTLKIQRTQQEDSAVYLCASSSRGYEQYFGPGTRLTVT.

The chain joins TRBV5-1 to TRBJ2-3; D call uncertain. Germline V gene lookup returns CDR1 SGHRS and CDR2 YFSETQ. V shed 4 bases and J shed 5 bases, with 17 bases lying between them. The CDR3 totals 15 residues. CDR3 sequence reads: CASSPVGGRQDTQYF. The CDR3 DNA reads TGCGCCAGCAGCCCGGTTGGCGGCCGGCAAGATACGCAGTATTTT.

About this clone: Within the sample, other DNA sequences also encode this same CDR3. This chain connects TRBV6-1 to TRBJ1-5, with D possibly matching TRBD1 (5 bases). V was pared by 0 bases and J by 4 bases, with 7 bases between. CDR1 MNHNS and CDR2 SASEGT come from the germline V gene. The CDR3 has 14 residues. In DNA form, the CDR3 reads TGTGCCAGCAGTGAAGCGGGGGGGAATCAGCCCCAGCATTTT. This codes for CASSEAGGNQPQHF.

The J gene is TRBJ2-5, the V gene TRBV7-9; D possibly corresponds to TRBD2 (6 bases). The V and J ends lost 2 bases and 4 bases respectively, with 8 bases between them. The CDR3 runs to 13 residues. The germline V gene encodes CDR1 SEHNR and CDR2 FQNEAQ (reference sequence). This CDR3 is CASSLHGGETQYF. CDR3 bases: TGTGCCAGCAGCTTACACGGGGGAGAGACCCAGTACTTC. The whole variable domain, remainder taken from reference TRBV7-9 and TRBJ2-5, is DTGVSQNPRHKITKRGQNVTFRCDPISEHNRLYWYRQTLGQGPEFLTYFQNEAQLEKSRLLSDRFSAERPKGSFSTLEIQRTEQGDSAMYLCASSLHGGETQYFGPGTRLLVL.

This clone came up once. J is TRBJ2-7 and V is TRBV5-5; D uncertain. Germline V CDR1 and CDR2: SGHKS, YYEKEE (reference sequence). Trimming pared 4 bases from V and 7 bases from J, leaving 15 bases between. The CDR3 is made up of 13 amino acids. The CDR3 here is CASSSTISWEQYF. The CDR3 nucleotides read TGTGCCAGCAGCAGTACTATTTCCTGGGAGCAGTACTTC.

This chain joins TRBV27 and TRBJ2-6; TRBD2 matches 10 bases. The CDR3 extends over 21 amino acids. Germline assignment: CDR1 MNHEY and CDR2 SMNVEV (reference sequence). V shed 4 bases, J shed 1 base, and the junction held 16 bases outside the gene matches. The CDR3 nucleotides read TGTGCCAGCAGTTCTTATACACCAGCTAGCGGGAGTAAATCTGGGGCCAACGTCCTGACTTTC. It specifies CASSSYTPASGSKSGANVLTF.

V is TRBV5-1 and J is TRBJ1-2, with a possible D match to TRBD1 (5 bases). This CDR3 region has 15 residues. The germline V gene has CDR1 SGHRS and CDR2 YFSETQ. V lost 0 bases, J lost 3 bases, and 12 bases lay in between. This CDR3 is CASSLGRGNYYGYTF. CDR3 in DNA: TGCGCCAGCAGCTTGGGTAGGGGTAACTACTATGGCTACACCTTC.

The chain joins TRBV4-2 to TRBJ2-3; D call uncertain. The CDR3 is made up of 15 amino acids. Germline CDR1 is LGHNA and CDR2 is YNFKEQ. Trimming pared 0 bases from V and 6 bases from J, leaving 13 bases between. This chain's CDR3 is CASSQDLYQRDTQYF. Written as DNA, the CDR3 is TGTGCCAGCAGCCAAGATTTATACCAGAGGGATACGCAGTATTTT.

This CDR3 reads CASKQTEPTYEQYF. CDR3 DNA: TGTGCCAGCAAGCAAACAGAACCAACCTACGAGCAGTACTTC. This chain connects TRBV6-5 to TRBJ2-7, with no clear D. The V gene's germline CDR1 is MNHEY and CDR2 SVGAGI. Deletions cut 7 bases from V and 2 bases from J, with 15 bases between. The CDR3 loop spans 14 amino acids.

The genes are TRBV6-2 or TRBV6-3 and TRBJ2-2, with D perhaps matching TRBD2 (6 bases). The CDR3 has 17 residues. The V end lost 2 bases, the J end lost 6 bases, and 19 bases lay between the germline ends. CDR1 is MNHEY, CDR2 SVGEGT, per germline. This CDR3 reads CASSYGRGNSGAGELFF. The CDR3 DNA is TGTGCCAGCAGTTACGGACGGGGGAATAGTGGGGCCGGGGAGCTGTTTTTT.

The chain carries TRBV10-3 and TRBJ2-1; 12 bases agree with TRBD2. The CDR3 sequence is 13 residues long. Germline V CDR1 and CDR2: ENHRY, SYGVKD. After removal of 9 bases from V and 7 bases from J, the junction contained 4 bases not matched to a gene. The CDR3: CAIGTSGWNEQFF. CDR3 DNA sequence: TGTGCCATAGGGACTAGCGGGTGGAATGAGCAGTTCTTC.

This chain uses TRBV3-1 (or the pseudogene TRBV3-2) with TRBJ2-2; D uncertain. Germline CDR1 is LGHDT and CDR2 is YNNKEL (reference sequence). The CDR3 sequence is 12 residues long. The germline V and J ends were trimmed by 4 bases and 8 bases, with 8 bases remaining between them. The CDR3 loop is CASSPNEGELFF. CDR3 nucleotides: TGTGCCAGCAGCCCTAACGAAGGGGAGCTGTTTTTT.

There are a few counts of this clone. The V and J genes are TRBV24-1 and TRBJ2-1; possible D gene TRBD2, 5 bases. The V and J ends lost 6 bases and 5 bases respectively, with 10 bases between them. This CDR3 has 13 residues. The germline CDR1 and CDR2 sequences are KGHDR and SFDVKD. This CDR3 reads CATSRGNNNEQFF. CDR3 nucleotides: TGTGCCACCAGTCGAGGGAATAACAATGAGCAGTTCTTC.

In its sample, this clone was seen once. The V gene is TRBV27, the J gene TRBJ2-2; no clear D gene. There are 16 residues in the CDR3. The V end lost 2 bases, the J end lost 2 bases, and 12 bases lay between the germline ends. The germline V gene has CDR1 MNHEY and CDR2 SMNVEV (reference sequence). CDR3 residues: CASSLMALSNTGELFF. The DNA for the CDR3 is TGTGCCAGCAGTTTAATGGCCTTGTCTAACACCGGGGAGCTGTTTTTT.

CDR3 sequence reads: CASSLLYGQGAFTEAFF. In DNA form, the CDR3 reads TGTGCCAGCAGCCTCCTTTACGGACAGGGGGCGTTCACTGAAGCTTTCTTT. The chain has TRBV11-3 and TRBJ1-1; TRBD1 matches 11 bases. The length of the CDR3 is 17 residues. The J segment lost 4 bases and the V segment lost 5 bases, leaving 12 bases of the junction unmatched. Germline V gene lookup returns CDR1 SGHNT and CDR2 YENEEA.

This clone occurred a few times. As DNA, the CDR3 is TGTGCCACCAGCAGGCCGGGACAGTCCTACGAGCAGTACTTC. Amino acid sequence: CATSRPGQSYEQYF. The V call is TRBV15, the J call TRBJ2-7, with TRBD1 matching 7 bases. CDR1 and CDR2 from the germline V gene are LNHNV and YYDKDF (reference sequence). The CDR3 spans 14 residues. Losses at the gene ends were 3 bases for V and 1 base for J; bases not matched to a gene: 3.

The CDR3 loop is CASSQEVRGTYEQYF. The CDR3 region has the DNA TGCGCCAGCAGCCAAGAGGTCAGGGGCACCTACGAGCAGTACTTC. The chain uses TRBV4-3 and TRBJ2-7, with D possibly TRBD1 on 6 matching bases. V was clipped by 0 bases and J by 2 bases, with 11 bases between them. The CDR3 consists of 15 residues. Germline-derived CDR1 and CDR2 are LGHNA and YSLEER.

V gene TRBV4-3 combines with J gene TRBJ1-2; TRBD1 is a possible D gene (5 bases). Per the germline V gene, CDR1 is LGHNA and CDR2 is YSLEER. Between the trimmed V and J ends, which lost 1 base and 1 base, there was a span of 13 bases. This CDR3 has 16 amino acids. Here the CDR3 DNA reads TGCGCCAGCAGCCAAGCGGGGGGAGGAATTAACTATGGCTACACCTTC. It encodes CASSQAGGGINYGYTF.

The CDR3 DNA sequence: TGTGCCAGCAGCGTACGCGTATCGGATTCACCCCTCCACTTT. It yields the protein CASSVRVSDSPLHF. This rearrangement joins TRBV9 to TRBJ1-6, with D unresolved. This CDR3 spans 14 amino acids. Germline V gene sequence: CDR1 SGDLS, CDR2 YYNGEE. The V gene lost 1 base and the J gene lost 8 bases, with 10 bases spanning the gap.

The V gene is TRBV7-9, the J gene TRBJ2-5, with a possible D match to TRBD1 (5 bases). Looked up from germline, CDR1 is SEHNR and CDR2 is FQNEAQ (reference sequence). The CDR3 runs 13 residues. The V end lost 6 bases, the J end lost 1 base, and 9 bases lay between the germline ends. This CDR3 reads CASRSGLQETQYF. CDR3 bases: TGTGCCAGCAGGTCAGGGCTCCAAGAGACCCAGTACTTC.

The genes are TRBV7-9 and TRBJ1-4; 8 nucleotides line up with TRBD1. The CDR3 runs 16 residues. V gave up 6 bases and J gave up 2 bases; unmatched junction bases: 8. From germline, CDR1 is SEHNR and CDR2 FQNEAQ (reference sequence). The CDR3 protein is CASSYGRQGTNEKLFF. CDR3 nucleotides: TGTGCCAGCAGTTATGGCCGACAGGGGACTAATGAAAAACTGTTTTTT.

The V and J genes are TRBV7-6 and TRBJ2-7; D is ambiguous. Germline V gene lookup returns CDR1 SGHVS and CDR2 FNYEAQ. The V gene lost 5 bases and the J gene lost 4 bases, with 12 bases spanning the gap. CDR3 size: 13 residues. The CDR3 protein is CASSQMTGYEQYF. The DNA of the CDR3 is TGTGCCAGCAGCCAAATGACGGGTTACGAGCAGTACTTC.

The CDR3 bases are TGCAGCGTCGGGACAGGTAACGACGAGCAGTACTTC. Translating it yields CSVGTGNDEQYF. The rearrangement joins TRBV29-1 to TRBJ2-7, with 8 bases identical to TRBD1. Germline CDR1 and CDR2: SQVTM and ANQGSEA. The CDR3 is 12 amino acids. V trimming: 6 bases; J trimming: 5 bases; junction bases outside the gene matches: 6.

J is TRBJ1-6 and V is TRBV28, with unresolved D. Germline V lookup: CDR1 MDHEN, CDR2 SYDVKM. The germline V and J ends were trimmed by 10 bases and 7 bases, with 11 bases remaining between them. The CDR3 totals 12 residues. CDR3 residues: CATLEGNSPLHF. CDR3 in DNA: TGTGCCACCCTTGAGGGAAATTCACCCCTCCACTTT.

The rearrangement links TRBV6-5 to TRBJ2-7; 7 bases match TRBD1. Germline V gene lookup returns CDR1 MNHEY and CDR2 SVGAGI. J gave up 0 bases and V 2 bases, and 1 base lay outside the gene matches. The length of the CDR3 is 14 residues. The CDR3, as DNA: TGTGCCAGCAGTTACCGGGACAGCTCCTACGAGCAGTACTTC. This gives the protein CASSYRDSSYEQYF.

V usage is TRBV5-4 and J usage is TRBJ2-7; D uncertain. Trimming took off 0 bases at V and 2 bases at J, with 12 bases between the two ends. Germline values: CDR1 SGHNT, CDR2 YYREEE (reference sequence). This CDR3 has 15 residues. For the CDR3, the DNA is TGTGCCAGCAGCTTGGCGGCTAGTCCCACCTACGAGCAGTACTTC. Its protein product is CASSLAASPTYEQYF.

The rearrangement joins TRBV4-3 to TRBJ2-3; 12 bases fit TRBD2. V was pared by 4 bases and J by 2 bases, with 4 bases of the junction left unmatched. The CDR3 extends over 16 amino acids. From germline, CDR1 is LGHNA and CDR2 YSLEER. As DNA, the CDR3 is TGCGCCAGCAGCCTGACTAGCGGGGGATCCACAGATACGCAGTATTTT. It is translated as CASSLTSGGSTDTQYF.

There are a few counts of this clone. The rearrangement joins TRBV7-6 to TRBJ2-7; 9 bases map to TRBD1. V gave up 5 bases and J gave up 4 bases; unmatched junction bases: 9. The CDR3 runs 15 residues. In germline, CDR1 is SGHVS, CDR2 FNYEAQ. The CDR3 sequence: CASSPQPGQGYEQYF. Written as DNA, the CDR3 is TGTGCCAGCAGCCCGCAACCGGGACAGGGATACGAGCAGTACTTC.

The chain recombines TRBV23-1 with TRBJ1-1; possible D gene TRBD1, 6 bases. TRBV23-1 is recorded as an ORF, its role being uncertain. Trimming removed 0 bases at V and 5 bases at J, with 13 bases between. This CDR3 comprises 15 residues. The CDR3 DNA follows: TGCGCCAGCAGTCAATCGGGACACCTTAGGACTGAAGCTTTCTTT. Its translation: CASSQSGHLRTEAFF.

The chain links TRBV19 to TRBJ2-1; the match to TRBD1 covers 7 bases. With V trimmed by 5 bases and J by 6 bases, 7 bases remained unmatched. The CDR3 is made up of 14 amino acids. Germline-derived CDR1 and CDR2 are LNHDA and SQIVND (reference sequence). In DNA, the CDR3 is TGTGCCAGTAGTGGTACAGGGGTCGGCAATGAGCAGTTCTTC. Translated, it gives CASSGTGVGNEQFF.

The chain recombines TRBV20-1 with TRBJ2-5; tentatively, D is TRBD1 (6 bases). Between the trimmed V and J ends, which lost 3 bases and 3 bases, there was a span of 14 bases. The V gene's germline CDR1 is DFQATT and CDR2 SNEGSKA (reference sequence). The CDR3 runs to 14 residues. CDR3 nucleotide sequence: TGCAGTGCTAGTATGAGGGCAGGGGAAGAGACCCAGTACTTC. Residues: CSASMRAGEETQYF.